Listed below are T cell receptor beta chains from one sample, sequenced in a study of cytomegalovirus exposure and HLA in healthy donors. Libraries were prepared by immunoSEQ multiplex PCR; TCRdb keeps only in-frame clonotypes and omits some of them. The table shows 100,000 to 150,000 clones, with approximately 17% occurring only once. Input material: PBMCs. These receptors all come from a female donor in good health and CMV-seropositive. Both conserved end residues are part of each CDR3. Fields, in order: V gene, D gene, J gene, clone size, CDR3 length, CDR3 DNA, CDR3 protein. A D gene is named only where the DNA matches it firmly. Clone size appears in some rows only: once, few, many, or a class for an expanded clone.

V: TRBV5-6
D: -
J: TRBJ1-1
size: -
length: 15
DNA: TGTGCCAGCAGCGTCCGACAGGCCCAGAACACTGAAGCTTTCTTT
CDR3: CASSVRQAQNTEAFF

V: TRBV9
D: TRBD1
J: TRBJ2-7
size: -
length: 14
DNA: TGTGCCAGCAGCGCGACAGGGCCCTCCTACGAGCAGTACTTC
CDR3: CASSATGPSYEQYF

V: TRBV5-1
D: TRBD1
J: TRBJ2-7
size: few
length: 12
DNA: TGCGCCAGCCAACAGGGGGACTACGAGCAGTACTTC
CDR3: CASQQGDYEQYF

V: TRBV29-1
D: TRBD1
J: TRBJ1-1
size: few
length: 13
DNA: TGCAGCGTTGAGCAGACAGGGGGGGCAAAAGCTTTCTTT
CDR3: CSVEQTGGAKAFF

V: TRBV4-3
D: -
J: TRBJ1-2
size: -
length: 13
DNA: TGCGCCAGCAGCCTGGGACTGAACTATGGCTACACCTTC
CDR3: CASSLGLNYGYTF

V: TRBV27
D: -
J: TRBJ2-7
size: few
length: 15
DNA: TGTGCCAGCAGTTTCGAGACAGGAGGCTCCTACGAGCAGTACTTC
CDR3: CASSFETGGSYEQYF

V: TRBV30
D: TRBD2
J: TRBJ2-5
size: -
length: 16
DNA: TGTGCCTGGAGTGGGCGGGAGTACGGGGAGGGAGAGACCCAGTACTTC
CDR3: CAWSGREYGEGETQYF

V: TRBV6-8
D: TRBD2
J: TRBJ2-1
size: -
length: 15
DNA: TGTGCCAGCAGGCCTCTAGCGGGAGTAGAGAATGAGCAGTTCTTC
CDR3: CASRPLAGVENEQFF

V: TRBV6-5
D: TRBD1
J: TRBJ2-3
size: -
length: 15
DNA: TGTGCCAGCAGTTTACAGGGGGCCCTCACAGATACGCAGTATTTT
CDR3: CASSLQGALTDTQYF

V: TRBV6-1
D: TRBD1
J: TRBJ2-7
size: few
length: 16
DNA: TGTGCCAGCAGTGAAATCGGGACAGGGAAACTGTACGAGCAGTACTTC
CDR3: CASSEIGTGKLYEQYF

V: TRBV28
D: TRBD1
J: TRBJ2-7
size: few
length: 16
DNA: TGTGCCAGCAGGGAGACAGGGGGCGCGGGCTCCTACGAGCAGTACTTC
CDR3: CASRETGGAGSYEQYF

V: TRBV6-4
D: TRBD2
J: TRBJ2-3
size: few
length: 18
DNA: TGTGCCAGCACCATTCCGAGGGCTAGCGGGAGCAGCACAGATACGCAGTATTTT
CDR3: CASTIPRASGSSTDTQYF

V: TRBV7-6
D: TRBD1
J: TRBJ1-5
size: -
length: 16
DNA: TGTGCCAGCAGCTTGGACGCAGGGGGAAGCAATCAGCCCCAGCATTTT
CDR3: CASSLDAGGSNQPQHF

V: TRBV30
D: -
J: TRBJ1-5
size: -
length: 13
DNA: TGTGCCTGGAGTGTAAGTGGCGGGCAGCCCCAGCATTTT
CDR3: CAWSVSGGQPQHF

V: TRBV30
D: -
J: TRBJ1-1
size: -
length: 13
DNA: TGTGCCTGGAGTCATGTGCCGGTTACTGAAGCTTTCTTT
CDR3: CAWSHVPVTEAFF

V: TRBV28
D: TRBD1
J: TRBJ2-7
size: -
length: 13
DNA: TGTGCCACCGGGTTACAGGGGAGCTACGAGCAGTACTTC
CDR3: CATGLQGSYEQYF

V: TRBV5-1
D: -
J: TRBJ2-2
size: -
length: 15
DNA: TGCGCCAGCAGTTCTAGTACCACGAACACCGGGGAGCTGTTTTTT
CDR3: CASSSSTTNTGELFF

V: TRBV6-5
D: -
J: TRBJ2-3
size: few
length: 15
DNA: TGTGCCAGCAGTTACTCGACTCTCGGGGTGGATACGCAGTATTTT
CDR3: CASSYSTLGVDTQYF

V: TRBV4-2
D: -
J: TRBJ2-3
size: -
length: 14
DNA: TGTGCCAGCAGCCACGGAGGAAGCACAGATACGCAGTATTTT
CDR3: CASSHGGSTDTQYF

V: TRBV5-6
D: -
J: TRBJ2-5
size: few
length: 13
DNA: TGTGCCAGCAGCTTACTAGCCCAAGAGACCCAGTACTTC
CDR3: CASSLLAQETQYF

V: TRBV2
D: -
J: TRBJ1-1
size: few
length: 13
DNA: TGTGCCAGCAGTGAAGGAGGGTACACTGAAGCTTTCTTT
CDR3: CASSEGGYTEAFF

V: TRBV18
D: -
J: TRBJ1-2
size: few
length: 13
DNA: TGTGCCAGCTCCCCTGGGACTACCCTGGGCTACACCTTC
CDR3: CASSPGTTLGYTF

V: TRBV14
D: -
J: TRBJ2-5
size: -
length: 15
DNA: TGTGCCAGCAGCAACATCAGGGGCGCGTACGAGACCCAGTACTTC
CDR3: CASSNIRGAYETQYF

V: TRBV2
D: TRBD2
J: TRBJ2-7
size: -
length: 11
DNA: TGTGCCAGCGTTACCGGGGGGGAGCAGTACTTC
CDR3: CASVTGGEQYF

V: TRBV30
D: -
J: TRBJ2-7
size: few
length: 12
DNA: TGTGCCTGGAGTAGACAGTCTTACGAGCAGTACTTC
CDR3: CAWSRQSYEQYF

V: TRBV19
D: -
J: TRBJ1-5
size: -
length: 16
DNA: TGTGCCAGTAGTATATACCGCGGTGAGGGCGGAGGACCCCAGCATTTT
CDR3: CASSIYRGEGGGPQHF

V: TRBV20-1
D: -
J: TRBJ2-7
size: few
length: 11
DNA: TGCAGTGCTAGCCAGAGGGGGGAGCAGTACTTC
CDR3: CSASQRGEQYF

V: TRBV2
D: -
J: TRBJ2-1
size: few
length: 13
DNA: TGTGCCAGCATTTCACGGGAGAGGAATGAGCAGTTCTTC
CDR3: CASISRERNEQFF

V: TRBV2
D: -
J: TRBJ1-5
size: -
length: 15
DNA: TGTGCCAGCAGTTGGACAGATTATAGCAATCAGCCCCAGCATTTT
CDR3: CASSWTDYSNQPQHF

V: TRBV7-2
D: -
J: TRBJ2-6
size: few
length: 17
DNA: TGTGCCAGCAGCTCCCGCGGGACAGACTCTGGGGCCAACGTCCTGACTTTC
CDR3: CASSSRGTDSGANVLTF

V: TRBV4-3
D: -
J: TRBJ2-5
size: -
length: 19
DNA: TGCGCCAGCAGCCAAGAGGTAGGGGATCTGGCGTTCCCCCAAGAGACCCAGTACTTC
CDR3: CASSQEVGDLAFPQETQYF

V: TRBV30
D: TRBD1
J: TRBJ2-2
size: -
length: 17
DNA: TGTGCCTGGAGTGGAAAACCGGGACAGGGGGCGACCGGGGAGCTGTTTTTT
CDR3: CAWSGKPGQGATGELFF

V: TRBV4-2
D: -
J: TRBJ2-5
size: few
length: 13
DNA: TGTGCCAGCAGCCAAGCCCCAGGAGAGACCCAGTACTTC
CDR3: CASSQAPGETQYF

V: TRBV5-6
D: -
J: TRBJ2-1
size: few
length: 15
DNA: TGTGCCAGCAGCTTGGAGGTGGGCCGTACCGATGAGCAGTTCTTC
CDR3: CASSLEVGRTDEQFF

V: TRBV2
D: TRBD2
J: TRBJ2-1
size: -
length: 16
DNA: TGTGCCAGCAGTGAACCTTCGACTAGCGAATACAATGAGCAGTTCTTC
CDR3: CASSEPSTSEYNEQFF

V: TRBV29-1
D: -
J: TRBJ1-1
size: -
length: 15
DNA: TGCAGCGTTGGTCCACAGGGACCCTTGAACACTGAAGCTTTCTTT
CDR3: CSVGPQGPLNTEAFF

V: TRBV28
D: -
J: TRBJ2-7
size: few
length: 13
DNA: TGTGCCAGCAGTCGAGACAGTCCCTACGAGCAGTACTTC
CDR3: CASSRDSPYEQYF

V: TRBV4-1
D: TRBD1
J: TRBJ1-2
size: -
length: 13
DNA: TGCGCCAGCAGCCACCCGGACAGGCATGGCTACACCTTC
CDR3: CASSHPDRHGYTF

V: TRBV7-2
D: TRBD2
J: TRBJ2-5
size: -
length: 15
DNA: TGTGCCAGCAGCTTGGGACTAGCGGGGCTGGGGACCCAGTACTTC
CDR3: CASSLGLAGLGTQYF

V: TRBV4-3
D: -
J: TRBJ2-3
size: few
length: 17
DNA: TGCGCCAGCAGCCAAGAATTCGAGGGAGGTGGGACAGATACGCAGTATTTT
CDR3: CASSQEFEGGGTDTQYF

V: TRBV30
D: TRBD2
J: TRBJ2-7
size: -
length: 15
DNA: TGTGCCTGGTCCCTCCGTGGAGCGGGATACATCGAGCAGTACTTC
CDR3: CAWSLRGAGYIEQYF

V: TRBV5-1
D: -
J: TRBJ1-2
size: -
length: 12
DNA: TGCGCCAGCAGCTCTGACTTCAGCGGCTACACCTTC
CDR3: CASSSDFSGYTF

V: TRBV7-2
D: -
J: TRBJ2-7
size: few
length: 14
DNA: TGTGCCAGCAGCTTAGGGTTCCGAGTCCACGAGCAGTACTTC
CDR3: CASSLGFRVHEQYF

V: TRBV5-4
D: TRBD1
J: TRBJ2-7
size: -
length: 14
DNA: TGTGCCAGCAGCTTGTGGACAGGGTCCTACGAGCAGTACTTC
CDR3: CASSLWTGSYEQYF

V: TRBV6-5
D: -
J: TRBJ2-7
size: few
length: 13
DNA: TGTGCCAGCAGTTCTCCTTTAACCTACGAGCAGTACTTC
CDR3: CASSSPLTYEQYF

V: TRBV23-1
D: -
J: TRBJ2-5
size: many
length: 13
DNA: TGCGCCAGCGCTGGCAGGTTTCAAGAGACCCAGTACTTC
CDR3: CASAGRFQETQYF